One T cell receptor beta chain is described in this entry. No antigen is known for it. No much larger clone is present one base from it, and per-base qualities are unavailable. Instrument used: Illumina NovaSeq 6000. Synthesis of TCR cDNA relied on 5'RACE template switching, a step that introduced a universal primer site along with unique molecular identifiers. cDNA synthesis was primed from both the TCR alpha and TCR beta constant segments. Libraries were amplified in two PCR steps, with sample barcodes and sequencing adapters added in the second step. Sequencing of the libraries was done on either Illumina HiSeq 2500 (2x100 bp) or NovaSeq (2x150 bp). Under the source paper's analysis protocol: MIGEC handled demultiplexing of reads and collapsing into UMI consensus sequences, while MiXCR performed V(D)J alignment. Vaccine-responding clonotypes were identified with edgeR using replicate PBMC samples, with FDR below 0.01 and a log2 fold change above 5 up to day 15 being required. Each bulk clonotype received a CD4 or CD8 identity based on whether the sequenced CD4 or CD8 repertoire contained that clonotype at higher abundance. TCRdb handled the public reads itself, with Q25 trimming in fastp and clone calling in MiXCR, and kept productive beta chains. Here each entry gathers all rows of one CDR3 protein and keeps the most common genes and DNA. TCRdb's processing, not the authors', yielded these V and J calls. This sample comprises some 340,000 distinct CDR3 sequences, approximately 11% of them detected only once. Of the sample, 3% to 4% falls within the top ten clones.

These data are taken from a study of T cells after yellow fever vaccination (dated by TCRdb to the late 2010s). Study-wide context: Libraries from fractions with low cell numbers were prepared with the SMART-Seq v4 Ultra Low Input RNA kit. To follow T-cell clones before and after both primary and booster YFV17D yellow fever vaccination, bulk TCR alpha and beta repertoires underwent longitudinal sequencing. Two healthy male donors made up the cohort, one aged 18 to 30 years and the other aged 30 to 40 years. Blood was collected at multiple timepoints before and after primary and secondary immunization, and bulk PBMC replicates and cell subsets were isolated.

The sample's treatment or condition label, decoded: live attenuated yellow fever vaccine strain. PBMCs were isolated from peripheral blood using a standard Ficoll-Paque protocol. CD4 and CD8 T-cell fractions were isolated with Dynabeads CD4 and CD8 positive selection kits. TriZol was used to extract RNA from bulk PBMCs, CD4 and CD8 fractions, and dextramer-positive and dextramer-negative fractions. The germline V gene yields MNHNS for CDR1 and SASEGT for CDR2. The CDR3 starts with the cysteine, ends with the phenylalanine, and has 15 residues. Left in the record is the CDR3 DNA by itself, 45 bases read in frame from the first base. V ends up 10 bases short and J 4 bases short, with an unmatched junction base count of 11. General study outcomes and caveats: A small fraction of clonotypes appeared in both the CD4 and CD8 compartments, likely as a result of convergent recombination. Computational filtering was required because FACS-sorted repertoires could contain abundant contaminating clonotypes from the bulk population. Because the study included only a couple of donors, the extent to which the findings can be generalized is limited. The secondary T-cell response was weaker than the primary response but faster, peaking on day 5 instead of day 15. After the booster, most of the clones that had expanded following primary vaccination were detected again (almost 98% of CD4 and around nine tenths of CD8), which suggests that memory was broadly maintained.

The receptor comes from a man aged 18-30 years who received the YFV17D yellow fever vaccine. The chain couples TRBV6-1 to TRBJ1-5, with 9 middle bases fitting TRBD1. This material consisted of CD4+ T cells sorted from PBMCs, taken 45 days after the yellow fever booster vaccination. The DNA reads TGTGCCACAGACTCCGGACAGGGGATGAATCAGCCCCAGCATTTT. Translation gives CATDSGQGMNQPQHF.